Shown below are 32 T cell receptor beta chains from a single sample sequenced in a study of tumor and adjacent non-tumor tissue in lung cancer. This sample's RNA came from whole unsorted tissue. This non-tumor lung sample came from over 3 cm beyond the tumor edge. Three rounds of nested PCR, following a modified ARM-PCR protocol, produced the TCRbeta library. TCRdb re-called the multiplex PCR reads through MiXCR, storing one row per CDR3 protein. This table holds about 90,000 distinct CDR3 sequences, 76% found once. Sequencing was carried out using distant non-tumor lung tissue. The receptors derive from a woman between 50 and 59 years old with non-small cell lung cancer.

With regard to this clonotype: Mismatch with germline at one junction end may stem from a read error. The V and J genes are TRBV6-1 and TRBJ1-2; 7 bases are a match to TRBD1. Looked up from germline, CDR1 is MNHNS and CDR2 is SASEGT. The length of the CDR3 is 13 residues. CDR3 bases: TGTACCAGCTGTCTAACAGGGGATCATGGCTACACCTTC. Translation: CTSCLTGDHGYTF.

The CDR3 DNA sequence: TGCACCATCAGCCAAGTCGTGGGCTCCTACTATGGCTACACCTTC. Translated: CTISQVVGSYYGYTF. The chain joins TRBV4-1 to TRBJ1-2; D ambiguous. In germline, CDR1 is MGHRA, CDR2 YSYEKL. There are 15 residues in the CDR3.

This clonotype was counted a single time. The CDR3 DNA reads TGCGCCAGCATTCAAGAAGTGGGACCCGGGGGTGGCTACACCTTC. It translates to CASIQEVGPGGGYTF. The V call is TRBV4-1, the J call TRBJ1-2; possibly TRBD1 for D (5 bases). V was pared by 7 bases and J by 7 bases, with 22 bases between. The CDR3 consists of 15 residues. Germline loops: CDR1 MGHRA, CDR2 YSYEKL.

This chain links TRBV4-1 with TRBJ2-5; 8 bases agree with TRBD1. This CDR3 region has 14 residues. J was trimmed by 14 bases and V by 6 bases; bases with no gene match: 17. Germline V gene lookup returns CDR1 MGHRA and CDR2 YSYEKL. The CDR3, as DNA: TGCGCCAGCAGAGCAGACAGGGGAGGAGAGATCCATTACTTC. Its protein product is CASRADRGGEIHYF.

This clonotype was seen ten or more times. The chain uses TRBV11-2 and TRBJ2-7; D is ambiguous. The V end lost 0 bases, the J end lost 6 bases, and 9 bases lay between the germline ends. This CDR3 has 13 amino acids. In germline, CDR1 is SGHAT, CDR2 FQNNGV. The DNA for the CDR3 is TGTGCCAGCAGCTTAGAATGGGCGGCCGAGCAGTACTTC. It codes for CASSLEWAAEQYF.

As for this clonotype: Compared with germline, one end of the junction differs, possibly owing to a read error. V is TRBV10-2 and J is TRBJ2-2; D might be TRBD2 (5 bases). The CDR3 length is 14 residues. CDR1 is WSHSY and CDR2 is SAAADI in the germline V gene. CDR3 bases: TGCGCCAGCAGTACTAGTGGGAGCATCGCGGAGCGGTTTTTT. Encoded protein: CASSTSGSIAERFF.

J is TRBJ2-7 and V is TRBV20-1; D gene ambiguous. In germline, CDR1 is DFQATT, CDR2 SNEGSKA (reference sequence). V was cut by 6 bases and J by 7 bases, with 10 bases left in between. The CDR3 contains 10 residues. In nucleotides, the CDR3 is TGCAGTGCCATACTAAGAGAGCAGTACTTC. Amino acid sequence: CSAILREQYF.

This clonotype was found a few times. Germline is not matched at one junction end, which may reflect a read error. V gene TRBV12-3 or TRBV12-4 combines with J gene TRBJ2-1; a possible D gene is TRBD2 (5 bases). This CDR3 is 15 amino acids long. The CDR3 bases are TGTGCCAGCAGTTCCCCGGGATGGGGATCCAATGAGCAATTCTTC. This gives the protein CASSSPGWGSNEQFF.

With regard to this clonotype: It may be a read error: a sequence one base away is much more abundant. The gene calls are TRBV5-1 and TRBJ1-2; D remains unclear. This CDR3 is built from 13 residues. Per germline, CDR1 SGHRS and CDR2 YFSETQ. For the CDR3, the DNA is TGCTCCAGCAGCCCGGGTGATACCGCTGGCTACACCTTC. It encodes CSSSPGDTAGYTF.

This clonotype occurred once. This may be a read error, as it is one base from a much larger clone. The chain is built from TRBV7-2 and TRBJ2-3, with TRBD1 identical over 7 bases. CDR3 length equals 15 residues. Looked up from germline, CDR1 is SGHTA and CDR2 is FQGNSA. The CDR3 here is CASSSDRTGPDKQYF. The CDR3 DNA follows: TGTGCCAGCAGCTCGGACCGGACAGGCCCAGATAAGCAGTATTTT.

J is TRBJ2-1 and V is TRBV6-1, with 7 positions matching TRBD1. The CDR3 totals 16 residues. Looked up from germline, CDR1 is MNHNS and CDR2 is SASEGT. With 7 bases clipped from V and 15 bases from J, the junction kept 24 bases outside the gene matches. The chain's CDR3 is CASTQGPDSSYNGRFF. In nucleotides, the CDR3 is TGTGCCAGCACACAGGGGCCCGACAGCTCCTACAATGGGCGGTTCTTC.

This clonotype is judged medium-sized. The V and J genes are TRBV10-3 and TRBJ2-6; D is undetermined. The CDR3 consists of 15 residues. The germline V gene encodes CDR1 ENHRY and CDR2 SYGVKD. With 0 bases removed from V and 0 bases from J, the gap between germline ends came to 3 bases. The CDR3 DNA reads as TGTGCCATCAGTGAGTCGGACTCTGGGGCCAACGTCCTGACTTTC. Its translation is CAISESDSGANVLTF.

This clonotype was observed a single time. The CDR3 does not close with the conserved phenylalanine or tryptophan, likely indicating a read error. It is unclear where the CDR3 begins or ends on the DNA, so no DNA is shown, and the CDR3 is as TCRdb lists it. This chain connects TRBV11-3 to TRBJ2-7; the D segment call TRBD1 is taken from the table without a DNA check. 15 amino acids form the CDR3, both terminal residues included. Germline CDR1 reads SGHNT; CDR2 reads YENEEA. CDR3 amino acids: CASSPLEGVGCERYS.

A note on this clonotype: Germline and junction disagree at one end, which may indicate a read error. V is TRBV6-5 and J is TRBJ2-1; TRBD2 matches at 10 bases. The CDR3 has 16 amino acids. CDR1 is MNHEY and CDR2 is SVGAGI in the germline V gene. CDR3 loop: CAISFKILAGANEQFF. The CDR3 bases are TGTGCCATCAGTTTTAAAATCCTAGCGGGAGCTAATGAGCAGTTCTTC.

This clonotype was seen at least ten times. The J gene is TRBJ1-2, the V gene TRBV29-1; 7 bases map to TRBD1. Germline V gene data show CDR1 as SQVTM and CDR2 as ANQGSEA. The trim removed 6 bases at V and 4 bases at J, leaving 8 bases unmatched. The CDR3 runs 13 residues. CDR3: CSVKEQGSYGYTF. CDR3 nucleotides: TGCAGCGTGAAGGAACAGGGGAGCTATGGCTACACCTTC.

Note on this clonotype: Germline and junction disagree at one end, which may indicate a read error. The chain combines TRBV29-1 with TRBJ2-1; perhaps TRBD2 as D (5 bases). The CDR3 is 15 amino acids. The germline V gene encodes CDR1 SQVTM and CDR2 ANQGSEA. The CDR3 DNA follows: TGCAGCGTTGAGCCTAGCAGGAGGACCTACAACGAGCAGTTCTTC. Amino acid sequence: CSVEPSRRTYNEQFF.

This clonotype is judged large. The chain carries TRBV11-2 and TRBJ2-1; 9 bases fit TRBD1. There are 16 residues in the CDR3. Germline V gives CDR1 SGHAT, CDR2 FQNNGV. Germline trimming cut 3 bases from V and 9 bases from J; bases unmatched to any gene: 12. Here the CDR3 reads CASSLEPGQGFTEQFF. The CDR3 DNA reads TGTGCCAGCAGCTTGGAACCGGGACAGGGATTCACTGAGCAGTTCTTC.

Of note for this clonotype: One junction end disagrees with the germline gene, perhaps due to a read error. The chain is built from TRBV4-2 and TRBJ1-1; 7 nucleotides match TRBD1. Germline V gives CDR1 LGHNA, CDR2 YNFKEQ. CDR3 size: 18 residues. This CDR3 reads CANSLCYDRENMNTEAFF. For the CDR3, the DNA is TGTGCCAACAGCCTTTGTTACGACAGGGAAAATATGAACACTGAAGCTTTCTTT.

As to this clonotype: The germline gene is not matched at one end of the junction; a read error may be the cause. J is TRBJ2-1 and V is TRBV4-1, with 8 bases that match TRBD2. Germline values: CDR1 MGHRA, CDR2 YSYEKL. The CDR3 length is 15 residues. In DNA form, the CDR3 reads TGCGCCATCAGCCAACCCACTAGCGGAGGGGCTGAGCAATTCTTC. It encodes CAISQPTSGGAEQFF.

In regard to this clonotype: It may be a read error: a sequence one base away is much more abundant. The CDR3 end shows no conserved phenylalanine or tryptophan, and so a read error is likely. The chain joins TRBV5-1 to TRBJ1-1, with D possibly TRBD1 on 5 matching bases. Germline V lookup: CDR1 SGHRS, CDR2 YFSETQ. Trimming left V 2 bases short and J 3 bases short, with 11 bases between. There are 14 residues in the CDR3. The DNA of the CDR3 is TGCGCCAGCAGCTTCCAGGGATCGGACACTGAAGCTTTCCTT. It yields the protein CASSFQGSDTEAFL.

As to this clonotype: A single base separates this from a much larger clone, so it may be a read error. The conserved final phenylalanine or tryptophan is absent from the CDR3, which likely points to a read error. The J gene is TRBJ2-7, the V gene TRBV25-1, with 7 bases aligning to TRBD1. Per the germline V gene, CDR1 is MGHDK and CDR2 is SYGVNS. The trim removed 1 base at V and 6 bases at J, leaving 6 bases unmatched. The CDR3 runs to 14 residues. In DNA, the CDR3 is TGTGCCAGCAGTGAATCCGGGGACAGACGCGAGCAGTACTCC. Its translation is CASSESGDRREQYS.

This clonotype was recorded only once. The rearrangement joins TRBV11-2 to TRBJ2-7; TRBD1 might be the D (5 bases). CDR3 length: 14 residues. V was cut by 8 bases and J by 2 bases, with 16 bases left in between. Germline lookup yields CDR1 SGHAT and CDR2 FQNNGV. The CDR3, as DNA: TGTGCCAGCTGCCAGACGGACAATGCCTACGAGCAGTACTTC. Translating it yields CASCQTDNAYEQYF.

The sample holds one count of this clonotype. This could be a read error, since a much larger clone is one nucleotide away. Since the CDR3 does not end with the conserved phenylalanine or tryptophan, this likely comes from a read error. The CDR3 bases are TGCAGCATGCGGACGGGCACCACAGATGCGCAGTATTCT. As protein: CSMRTGTTDAQYS. The rearrangement links TRBV29-1 to TRBJ2-3; D is unclear. Germline CDR1 SQVTM, CDR2 ANQGSEA. The CDR3 is 13 residues long.

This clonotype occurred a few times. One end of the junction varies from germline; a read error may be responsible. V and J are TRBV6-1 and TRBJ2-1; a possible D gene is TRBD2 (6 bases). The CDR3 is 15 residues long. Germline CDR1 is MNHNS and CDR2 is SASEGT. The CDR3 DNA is TGTGCCAGCAGTGAGGGACTGGGGTCGGCGGATGAGCCGTTCTTC. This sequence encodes CASSEGLGSADEPFF.

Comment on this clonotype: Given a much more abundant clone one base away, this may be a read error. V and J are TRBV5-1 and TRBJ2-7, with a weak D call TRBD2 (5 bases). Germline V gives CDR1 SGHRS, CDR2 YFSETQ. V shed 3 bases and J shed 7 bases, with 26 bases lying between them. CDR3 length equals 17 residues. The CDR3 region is CASSSLGVADSRSEQYF. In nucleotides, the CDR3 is TGCGCCAGCAGCTCCCTGGGAGTAGCAGACTCCCGGTCTGAGCAGTACTTC. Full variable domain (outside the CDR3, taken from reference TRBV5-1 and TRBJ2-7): KAGVTQTPRYLIKTRGQQVTLSCSPISGHRSVSWYQQTPGQGLQFLFEYFSETQRNKGNFPGRFSGRQFSNSRSEMNVSTLELGDSALYLCASSSLGVADSRSEQYFGPGTRLTVT.

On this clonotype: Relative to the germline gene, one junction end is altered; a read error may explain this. The CDR3 DNA sequence: TGCAGCGTCCGCCTAACCGTCCTCAGGGGCCCGCAAAGGAACGAGCAGTACTTT. This gives the protein CSVRLTVLRGPQRNEQYF. This chain connects TRBV29-1 to TRBJ2-7; maybe TRBD1 (6 bases). Germline values: CDR1 SQVTM, CDR2 ANQGSEA. The CDR3 is 18 amino acids.

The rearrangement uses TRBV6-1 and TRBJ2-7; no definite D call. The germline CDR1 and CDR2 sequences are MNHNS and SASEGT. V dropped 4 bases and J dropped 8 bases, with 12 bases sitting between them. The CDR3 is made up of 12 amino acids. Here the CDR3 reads CASSVTAMQQYF. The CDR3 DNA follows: TGTGCCAGCAGTGTGACTGCTATGCAGCAGTACTTC.

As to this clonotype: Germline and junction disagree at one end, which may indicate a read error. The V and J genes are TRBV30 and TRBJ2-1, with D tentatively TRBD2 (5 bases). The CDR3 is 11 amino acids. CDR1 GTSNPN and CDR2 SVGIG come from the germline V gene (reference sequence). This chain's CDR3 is CAWRKHNKQFF. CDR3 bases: TGTGCGTGGAGGAAACACAATAAGCAGTTCTTC.

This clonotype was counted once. The DNA for the CDR3 is TGTGCCAGCAGCTTGACGGACGCTGCCGACGAGCAGTACTTC. Translated, it gives CASSLTDAADEQYF. The J gene is TRBJ2-7, the V gene TRBV11-2; D not certain. The V and J ends lost 3 bases and 5 bases respectively, with 14 bases between them. The CDR3 extends over 14 amino acids. Germline CDR1 reads SGHAT; CDR2 reads FQNNGV.

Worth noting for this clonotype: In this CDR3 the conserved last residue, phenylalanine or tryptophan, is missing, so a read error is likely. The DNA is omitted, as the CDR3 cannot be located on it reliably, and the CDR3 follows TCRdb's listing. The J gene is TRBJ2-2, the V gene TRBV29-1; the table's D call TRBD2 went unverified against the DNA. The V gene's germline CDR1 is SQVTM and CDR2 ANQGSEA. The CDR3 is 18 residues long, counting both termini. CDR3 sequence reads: CSVGDEGTSGSFPGELFL.

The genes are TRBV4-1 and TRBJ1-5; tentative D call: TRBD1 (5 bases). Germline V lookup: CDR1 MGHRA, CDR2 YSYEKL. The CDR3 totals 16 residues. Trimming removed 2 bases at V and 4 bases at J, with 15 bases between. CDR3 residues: CASSQTPEGPNQPQHF. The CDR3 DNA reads TGCGCCAGCAGCCAAACTCCGGAGGGACCTAATCAGCCCCAGCATTTT.

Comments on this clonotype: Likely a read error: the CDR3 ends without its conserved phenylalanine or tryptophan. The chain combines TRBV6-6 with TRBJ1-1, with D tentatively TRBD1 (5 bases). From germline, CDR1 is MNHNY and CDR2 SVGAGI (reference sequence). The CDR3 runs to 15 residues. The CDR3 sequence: CARSFEGQVNTEAFL. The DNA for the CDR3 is TGTGCCCGCAGTTTTGAGGGGCAGGTGAACACTGAAGCTTTCTTA.